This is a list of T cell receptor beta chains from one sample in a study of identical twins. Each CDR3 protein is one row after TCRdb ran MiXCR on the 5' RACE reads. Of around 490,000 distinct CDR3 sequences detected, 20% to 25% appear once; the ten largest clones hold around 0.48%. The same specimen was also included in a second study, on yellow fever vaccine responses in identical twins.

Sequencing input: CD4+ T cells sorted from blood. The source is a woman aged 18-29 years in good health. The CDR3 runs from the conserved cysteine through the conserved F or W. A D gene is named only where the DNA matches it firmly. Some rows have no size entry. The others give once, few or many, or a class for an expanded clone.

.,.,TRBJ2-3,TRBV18,CASSEVFGTDTQYF,TGTGCCAGCTCAGAAGTTTTTGGCACAGATACGCAGTATTTT
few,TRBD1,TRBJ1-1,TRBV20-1,CSARRQGWRAEAFF,TGCAGTGCTAGACGACAGGGGTGGAGAGCTGAAGCTTTCTTT
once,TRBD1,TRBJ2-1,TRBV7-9,CASSLYGDRGPGFF,TGTGCCAGCAGCTTATATGGGGACAGGGGGCCCGGGTTCTTC
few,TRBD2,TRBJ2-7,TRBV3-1,CASRNGIAGPQREYF,TGTGCCAGCAGGAACGGGATAGCGGGTCCCCAGCGCGAGTACTTC
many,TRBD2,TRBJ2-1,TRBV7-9,CASSSTGTSGEQFF,TGTGCCAGCAGCTCTACCGGGACTAGTGGTGAGCAGTTCTTC
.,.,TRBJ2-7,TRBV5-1,CASCGDGSVDEQYF,TGCGCCAGCTGTGGGGACGGGAGTGTCGACGAGCAGTACTTC
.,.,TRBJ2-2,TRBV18,CASSPLGRTSNTGELFF,TGTGCCAGCTCACCACTGGGCAGGACCTCGAACACCGGGGAGCTGTTTTTT
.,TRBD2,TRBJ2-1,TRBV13,CASSWTSGSRYNEQFF,TGTGCCAGCAGCTGGACTAGCGGGAGCAGGTACAATGAGCAGTTCTTC
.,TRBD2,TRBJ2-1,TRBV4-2,CASSQRTSTDNEQFF,TGTGCCAGCAGCCAGAGGACTAGTACCGACAATGAGCAGTTCTTC
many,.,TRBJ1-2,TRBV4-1,CASSQEGRYGYTF,TGCGCCAGCAGCCAAGAAGGGCGCTATGGCTACACCTTC
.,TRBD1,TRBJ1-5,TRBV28,CASKIQGASINQPQHF,TGTGCCAGCAAAATACAGGGGGCGTCCATCAATCAGCCCCAGCATTTT
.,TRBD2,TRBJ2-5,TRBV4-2,CASSQELGGRETQYF,TGTGCCAGCAGCCAAGAACTCGGGGGGAGAGAGACCCAGTACTTC
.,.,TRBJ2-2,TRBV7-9,CASSHRLPNTGELFF,TGTGCCAGCAGCCACCGGCTCCCGAACACCGGGGAGCTGTTTTTT
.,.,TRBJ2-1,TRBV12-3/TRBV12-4,CASSLALGVAYEQFF,TGTGCCAGCAGTTTAGCGCTGGGGGTAGCCTATGAGCAGTTCTTC
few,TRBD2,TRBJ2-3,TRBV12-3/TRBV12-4,CASSLGSGSIDTQYF,TGTGCCAGCAGTTTGGGTAGCGGGAGTATAGATACGCAGTATTTT
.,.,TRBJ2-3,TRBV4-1,CASSQVGGGFTDTQYF,TGCGCCAGCAGCCAAGTTGGAGGGGGTTTCACAGATACGCAGTATTTT
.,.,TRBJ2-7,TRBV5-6,CASSLEVTGLAKKQYF,TGTGCCAGCAGCTTGGAGGTCACGGGGTTGGCTAAGAAGCAGTACTTC
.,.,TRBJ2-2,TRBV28,CASRIGENTGELFF,TGTGCCAGCAGAATAGGGGAGAACACCGGGGAGCTGTTTTTT
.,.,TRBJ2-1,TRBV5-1,CASSLANPSGIAYEQFF,TGCGCCAGCAGCTTGGCCAACCCCTCAGGAATTGCTTATGAGCAGTTCTTC
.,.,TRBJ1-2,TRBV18,CASSPPGRIPNYGYTF,TGTGCCAGCTCACCACCGGGACGGATCCCTAACTATGGCTACACCTTC
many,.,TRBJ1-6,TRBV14,CASRTKDNSPLHF,TGTGCCAGCAGAACCAAGGATAATTCACCCCTCCACTTT
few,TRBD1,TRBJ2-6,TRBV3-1,CASSQGQGFSGANVLTF,TGTGCCAGCAGCCAGGGACAGGGGTTCTCTGGGGCCAACGTCCTGACTTTC
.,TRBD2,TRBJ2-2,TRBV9,CASSVEAGVGGELFF,TGTGCCAGCAGCGTAGAAGCGGGAGTGGGCGGGGAGCTGTTTTTT
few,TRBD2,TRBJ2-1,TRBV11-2,CASSSGLSGSFPYNEQFF,TGTGCCAGCAGCTCTGGTCTGAGCGGGAGTTTTCCCTACAATGAGCAGTTCTTC
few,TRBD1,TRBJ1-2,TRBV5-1,CASSLGATGGAEYGYTF,TGCGCCAGCAGCTTGGGGGCGACAGGGGGCGCTGAGTATGGCTACACCTTC
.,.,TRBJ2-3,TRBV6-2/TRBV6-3,CASSPLARATDTQYF,TGTGCCAGCAGTCCCCTAGCTAGGGCCACAGATACGCAGTATTTT
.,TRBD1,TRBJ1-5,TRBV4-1,CASSQDRGNQPQHF,TGCGCCAGCAGCCAGGACAGGGGCAATCAGCCCCAGCATTTT
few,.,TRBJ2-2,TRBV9,CASSVEGGSNTGELFF,TGTGCCAGCAGCGTAGAGGGGGGTTCGAACACCGGGGAGCTGTTTTTT
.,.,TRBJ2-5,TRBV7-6,CASSSHRVEETQYF,TGTGCCAGCAGCAGCCACAGGGTTGAAGAGACCCAGTACTTC
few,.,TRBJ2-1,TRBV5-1,CASSFLAETYNEQFF,TGCGCCAGCAGCTTCTTGGCGGAGACCTACAATGAGCAGTTCTTC
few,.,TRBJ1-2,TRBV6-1,CASSVGREGYTF,TGTGCCAGCAGTGTGGGGCGCGAGGGCTACACCTTC
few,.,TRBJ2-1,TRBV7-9,CASSYREQYPSYNEQFF,TGTGCCAGCAGCTACAGAGAGCAGTACCCTTCTTACAATGAGCAGTTCTTC
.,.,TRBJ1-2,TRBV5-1,CASSMDTANYGYTF,TGCGCCAGCAGCATGGACACCGCTAACTATGGCTACACCTTC
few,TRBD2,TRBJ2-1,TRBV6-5,CASSYSRGGTSGVNEQFF,TGTGCCAGCAGTTACTCGAGGGGGGGGACTAGCGGGGTCAATGAGCAGTTCTTC
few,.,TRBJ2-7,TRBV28,CASSVPGQVSYEQYF,TGTGCCAGCAGTGTCCCGGGGCAGGTCTCCTACGAGCAGTACTTC
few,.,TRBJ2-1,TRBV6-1,CASHWGRNNEQFF,TGTGCCAGCCACTGGGGGCGGAACAATGAGCAGTTCTTC
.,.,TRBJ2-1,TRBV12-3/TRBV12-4,CASSTRQEQFF,TGTGCCAGCAGCACCCGGCAGGAGCAGTTCTTC
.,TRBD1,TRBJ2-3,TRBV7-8,CASSLRDRGKPDTQYF,TGTGCCAGCAGCCTCCGGGACAGGGGAAAACCAGATACGCAGTATTTT
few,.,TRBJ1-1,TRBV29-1,CSVELGGAGNTEAFF,TGCAGCGTTGAGTTGGGAGGGGCAGGGAACACTGAAGCTTTCTTT
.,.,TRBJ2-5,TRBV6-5,CASSYRGDGVQETQYF,TGTGCCAGCAGTTACAGAGGGGATGGGGTTCAAGAGACCCAGTACTTC
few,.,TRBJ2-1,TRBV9,CASSARGGPYEQFF,TGTGCCAGCAGCGCAAGAGGTGGTCCATATGAGCAGTTCTTC
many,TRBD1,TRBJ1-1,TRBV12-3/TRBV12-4,CASSATSGGLAFF,TGTGCCAGCAGTGCCACATCAGGGGGCTTGGCTTTCTTT
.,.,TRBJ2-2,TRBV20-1,CSARDGGRGNTGELFF,TGCAGTGCTAGAGATGGTGGGCGGGGGAACACCGGGGAGCTGTTTTTT
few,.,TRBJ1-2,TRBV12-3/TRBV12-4,CASSLRSQGTGYTF,TGTGCCAGCAGTTTAAGGAGCCAGGGGACTGGCTACACCTTC
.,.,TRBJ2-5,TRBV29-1,CSVRAGAETQYF,TGCAGCGTGAGGGCCGGAGCAGAGACCCAGTACTTC
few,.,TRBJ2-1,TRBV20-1,CSARGDPRGHNEQFF,TGCAGTGCTAGGGGAGACCCTAGGGGACACAATGAGCAGTTCTTC
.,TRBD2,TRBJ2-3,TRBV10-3,CAITTSGDTQYF,TGTGCCATCACCACTAGCGGGGATACGCAGTATTTT
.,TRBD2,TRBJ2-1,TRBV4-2,CASSQTLAGPKRNEQFF,TGTGCCAGCAGCCAAACTCTAGCGGGGCCCAAAAGGAATGAGCAGTTCTTC